The rows below give T cell receptor beta chains drawn from one sample of a study of Graves' ophthalmopathy and Graves' hyperthyroidism. TCRdb itself ran the multiplex PCR reads through MiXCR, one entry per CDR3 protein. This table holds around 600,000 distinct CDR3 sequences, roughly two fifths found once. The sequencing sample was made of peripheral blood. The receptors come from an adult man with Graves' ophthalmopathy. Both conserved end residues are part of each CDR3. Each record gives: V gene, clone size, D gene, J gene, CDR3 DNA, CDR3 protein. The D gene is left open where the match is weak. Clone size is not always given. Where it is, it says once, few, many or a class for expanded clones.

v_gene: TRBV7-9; abundance: .; d_gene: TRBD1; j_gene: TRBJ1-2; CDR3nt: TGTGCCAGCAGCCCCGCAGGACAGGGGGCGTCTGGAAACACCTTC; CDR3aa: CASSPAGQGASGNTF
v_gene: TRBV7-6; abundance: .; d_gene: .; j_gene: TRBJ2-2; CDR3nt: TGCGCCAGCAGCCAAGAACCGGTGGGGGCTACCGGGGAGCTGTTTTTT; CDR3aa: CASSQEPVGATGELFF
v_gene: TRBV12-3/TRBV12-4; abundance: .; d_gene: TRBD2; j_gene: TRBJ2-5; CDR3nt: TGTGCCAGCAGTGCCGGGACTAGCGGGGGGGCCCCAGAGACCCAGTACTTC; CDR3aa: CASSAGTSGGAPETQYF
v_gene: TRBV4-2; abundance: many; d_gene: .; j_gene: TRBJ1-2; CDR3nt: TGTGCCAGCAGCCAAGATGCCAGCCTTAACTATGGCTACACCTTC; CDR3aa: CASSQDASLNYGYTF
v_gene: TRBV10-3; abundance: once; d_gene: .; j_gene: TRBJ2-5; CDR3nt: TGTGCCAGCTCACGGTTTCAGGGCCAAGAGACCCAGTACTTC; CDR3aa: CASSRFQGQETQYF
v_gene: TRBV7-3; abundance: many; d_gene: .; j_gene: TRBJ1-3; CDR3nt: TGTGCCAGCAGCTTGCGTAAGAAACAGGGCACCTCTGGAAACACCATATATTTT; CDR3aa: CASSLRKKQGTSGNTIYF
v_gene: TRBV2; abundance: many; d_gene: TRBD2; j_gene: TRBJ2-2; CDR3nt: TGTGCCAGCAGATTAGCGGGGATGGTTCCGAACACCGGGGAGCTGTTTTTT; CDR3aa: CASRLAGMVPNTGELFF
v_gene: TRBV11-2; abundance: many; d_gene: .; j_gene: TRBJ1-4; CDR3nt: TGTGCCAGCAGCATCCTGAGTGAAAAACTGTTTTTT; CDR3aa: CASSILSEKLFF
v_gene: TRBV10-3; abundance: .; d_gene: TRBD1; j_gene: TRBJ2-6; CDR3nt: TGTGCCATCAGTGAGGCAGGGGGCACTGGGGCCAACGTCCTGACTTTC; CDR3aa: CAISEAGGTGANVLTF
v_gene: TRBV24-1; abundance: many; d_gene: .; j_gene: TRBJ2-7; CDR3nt: TGTGCCACCAGTGATTCGACTCTGTTGCTTGGGGGGCAACAGTACTTC; CDR3aa: CATSDSTLLLGGQQYF
v_gene: TRBV29-1; abundance: many; d_gene: .; j_gene: TRBJ1-2; CDR3nt: TGCAGCGTGTTACAGGTTTCCTATGGCTACACCTTC; CDR3aa: CSVLQVSYGYTF
v_gene: TRBV10-3; abundance: .; d_gene: TRBD1; j_gene: TRBJ1-6; CDR3nt: TGTGCCATCAGCCCGACAGGGTCTACCTATAATTCACCCCTCCACTTT; CDR3aa: CAISPTGSTYNSPLHF
v_gene: TRBV7-2; abundance: .; d_gene: .; j_gene: TRBJ1-1; CDR3nt: TGTGCCAGCAGCCCTGGTTGGAGGGAGAACACTGAAGCTTTCTTT; CDR3aa: CASSPGWRENTEAFF
v_gene: TRBV25-1; abundance: many; d_gene: .; j_gene: TRBJ1-2; CDR3nt: TGTGCCAGCAGTGATAGCGTCGGAAAACCGGGCTACACCTTC; CDR3aa: CASSDSVGKPGYTF
v_gene: TRBV4-1; abundance: .; d_gene: .; j_gene: TRBJ1-1; CDR3nt: TGCGCCAGCAGCCAAACCATGAACACTGAAGCTTTCTTT; CDR3aa: CASSQTMNTEAFF
v_gene: TRBV2; abundance: .; d_gene: TRBD2; j_gene: TRBJ2-5; CDR3nt: TGTGCCAGCAGTGAGCTGTGGACTAGCGGGCGGCCCGGGGAGACCCAGTACTTC; CDR3aa: CASSELWTSGRPGETQYF
v_gene: TRBV7-6; abundance: many; d_gene: .; j_gene: TRBJ2-5; CDR3nt: TGTGCCAGCGCAAGGGGTGGGACCCAGTACTTC; CDR3aa: CASARGGTQYF
v_gene: TRBV7-9; abundance: once; d_gene: .; j_gene: TRBJ2-1; CDR3nt: TGTGCCAGCAGTCCAACAGTTCTGAGTTACAATGAGCAGTTCTTC; CDR3aa: CASSPTVLSYNEQFF
v_gene: TRBV24-1; abundance: .; d_gene: .; j_gene: TRBJ2-7; CDR3nt: TGTGCCACCAGTGGGGACCCTCCTTACGAGCAGTACTTC; CDR3aa: CATSGDPPYEQYF
v_gene: TRBV7-8; abundance: .; d_gene: .; j_gene: TRBJ2-7; CDR3nt: TGTGCCGGCAGCCCCCTTCGGTGGTCCTACGAGCAGTACTTC; CDR3aa: CAGSPLRWSYEQYF
v_gene: TRBV19; abundance: many; d_gene: TRBD1; j_gene: TRBJ1-5; CDR3nt: TGTGCCAGTAGCTCGGACAGGAACAATCAGCCCCAGCATTTT; CDR3aa: CASSSDRNNQPQHF
v_gene: TRBV29-1; abundance: .; d_gene: .; j_gene: TRBJ1-2; CDR3nt: TGCAGCAGCTTGGAAGGGGGATCCCTGGGCTACACCTTC; CDR3aa: CSSLEGGSLGYTF
v_gene: TRBV29-1; abundance: .; d_gene: .; j_gene: TRBJ1-5; CDR3nt: TGCAGCGTTGGATGGGGGAAACGACAGCCCCAGCATTTT; CDR3aa: CSVGWGKRQPQHF
v_gene: TRBV29-1; abundance: many; d_gene: .; j_gene: TRBJ1-2; CDR3nt: TGCAGCGTTCGACCCCTGGGCAGAGCTAACTATGGCTACACCTTC; CDR3aa: CSVRPLGRANYGYTF
v_gene: TRBV25-1; abundance: .; d_gene: .; j_gene: TRBJ1-2; CDR3nt: TGTGCCAGCAGTGAATCGGTGAAACAGACTTCCGTCTATGGCTACACCTTC; CDR3aa: CASSESVKQTSVYGYTF
v_gene: TRBV18; abundance: .; d_gene: TRBD1; j_gene: TRBJ2-7; CDR3nt: TGTGCCAGCTCACCCCAGGGACAGGCCTACGAGCAGTACTTC; CDR3aa: CASSPQGQAYEQYF
v_gene: TRBV2; abundance: .; d_gene: TRBD1; j_gene: TRBJ1-1; CDR3nt: TGTGCCAGCACCGGACAGGGGGCACAAACTGAAGCTTTCTTT; CDR3aa: CASTGQGAQTEAFF
v_gene: TRBV7-9; abundance: .; d_gene: .; j_gene: TRBJ2-6; CDR3nt: TGCGCCAGCAGCTTCAGGCAGGGGGCCGGGGACTACTCTGGGGCCAACGTCCTGACTTTC; CDR3aa: CASSFRQGAGDYSGANVLTF
v_gene: TRBV27; abundance: .; d_gene: .; j_gene: TRBJ1-1; CDR3nt: TGTGCCAGCAGTTTAATGGGGAGGACTGAAGCTTTCTTT; CDR3aa: CASSLMGRTEAFF
v_gene: TRBV20-1; abundance: .; d_gene: TRBD1; j_gene: TRBJ2-1; CDR3nt: TGCAGTGCTGCAGGACAGGGAGACTACAATGAGCAGTTCTTC; CDR3aa: CSAAGQGDYNEQFF